This T cell receptor (beta chain) was sequenced for a study of T cells after yellow fever vaccination (dated by TCRdb to between 2019 and 2020). In terms of the full investigation: The SMART-Seq v4 Ultra Low Input RNA kit was used to prepare libraries from fractions with low cell numbers. To follow T-cell clones before and after both primary and booster YFV17D yellow fever vaccination, bulk TCR alpha and beta repertoires underwent longitudinal sequencing. Two healthy male donors, one aged 18 to 30 and one aged 30 to 40 years, were included in the cohort. Blood samples were taken at several timepoints before and after primary and secondary immunization, and bulk PBMC replicates and cell subsets were isolated. General findings and caveats noted by the study authors: Computational filtering was required because FACS-sorted repertoires could contain abundant contaminating clonotypes from the bulk population. Because the study included only two donors, the extent to which the findings can be generalized is limited. Most clones expanded after primary vaccination were re-detected after the booster (96% of CD4 and roughly 87% of CD8), suggesting broad memory maintenance. The secondary T-cell response was found to be weaker but faster than the primary response, with a peak reached on day 5 rather than on day 15. A small fraction of clonotypes showed up in both the CD4 and CD8 compartments, probably as a result of convergent recombination.

This clonotype turned up a few times. Its antigen is currently not known. Base qualities are not at hand, and no much larger clone is one base apart. The treatment or condition label, as the study defines it: live attenuated yellow fever vaccine strain. PBMCs were isolated from peripheral blood using a standard Ficoll-Paque protocol. Dynabeads CD4 and CD8 positive selection kits were used to isolate CD4 and CD8 T-cell fractions. TriZol was used to extract RNA from bulk PBMCs, CD4 and CD8 fractions, and dextramer-positive and dextramer-negative fractions. There are 15 amino acids in the CDR3, from cysteine to phenylalanine inclusive. Solely the CDR3 DNA is kept, with 45 bases framed from the first base. V drops 2 bases and J drops 0 bases, leaving 8 bases in between. TCR cDNA was made using 5'RACE template switching, a step that added a universal primer site and unique molecular identifiers. Priming of cDNA synthesis was performed from both the TCR alpha and TCR beta constant segments. Library amplification used two PCR steps, and the second PCR step added sample barcodes and sequencing adapters. Sequencing of the libraries was done on either Illumina HiSeq 2500 (2x100 bp) or NovaSeq (2x150 bp). In the authors' own workflow: Demultiplexing of reads and collapsing into UMI consensus sequences were performed with MIGEC, and V(D)J alignment was carried out with MiXCR. Vaccine-responding clonotypes were identified with edgeR using replicate PBMC samples, with FDR below 0.01 and a log2 fold change above 5 up to day 15 being required. Bulk clonotypes were assigned CD4 or CD8 identity according to which sequenced CD4 or CD8 repertoire held them at higher abundance. The raw public reads went through TCRdb reprocessing: fastp at Q25, MiXCR clone calling, in-frame beta chains kept. Identical CDR3 proteins give one entry, which carries the most common genes and DNA. It is TCRdb's table, rather than the study itself, that gives the V and J calls and clone size. The table for this sample lists about 74,000 distinct CDR3 sequences; more than 5.5% of them were counted only once. 35% of the sample comes from the top ten.

The chain uses TRBV12-3 or TRBV12-4 and TRBJ2-1, with the D segment identity uncertain. This material consisted of CD8+ T cells sorted from PBMCs, taken 4 to 5 days after the first yellow fever vaccination. The sequence was obtained from a man between 18 and 29 years old who received the YFV17D yellow fever vaccine. The CDR3 region: CASSLWVSSYNEQFF. Here is the DNA: TGTGCCAGCAGTTTATGGGTTAGCTCCTACAATGAGCAGTTCTTC.